The text below deals with one TCR beta chain. The V gene lost 4 bases and the J gene lost 4 bases, with 11 bases spanning the gap. CDR1 is SGHVS, CDR2 FQNEAQ, per germline. CDR3 length: 15 residues. These data are taken from a study of blood T cell repertoires in COVID-19. Study information: In each case, the material was cDNA or gDNA derived from T cells, B-cell-depleted T cells, or PBMCs.

The assay was immunoSEQ multiplex PCR, and TCRdb's table has in-frame clones only and misses some. The table lists 150,000 to 200,000 clones, around four fifths of them singletons. V is TRBV7-8 and J is TRBJ1-6; perhaps TRBD1 as D (6 bases). The receptor comes from a woman in her thirties or forties with acute or convalescent COVID-19. Material: peripheral blood. In DNA, the CDR3 is TGTGCCAGCAGCTCAAGCGGACAGTATAATTCACCCCTCCACTTT. Its protein is CASSSSGQYNSPLHF.